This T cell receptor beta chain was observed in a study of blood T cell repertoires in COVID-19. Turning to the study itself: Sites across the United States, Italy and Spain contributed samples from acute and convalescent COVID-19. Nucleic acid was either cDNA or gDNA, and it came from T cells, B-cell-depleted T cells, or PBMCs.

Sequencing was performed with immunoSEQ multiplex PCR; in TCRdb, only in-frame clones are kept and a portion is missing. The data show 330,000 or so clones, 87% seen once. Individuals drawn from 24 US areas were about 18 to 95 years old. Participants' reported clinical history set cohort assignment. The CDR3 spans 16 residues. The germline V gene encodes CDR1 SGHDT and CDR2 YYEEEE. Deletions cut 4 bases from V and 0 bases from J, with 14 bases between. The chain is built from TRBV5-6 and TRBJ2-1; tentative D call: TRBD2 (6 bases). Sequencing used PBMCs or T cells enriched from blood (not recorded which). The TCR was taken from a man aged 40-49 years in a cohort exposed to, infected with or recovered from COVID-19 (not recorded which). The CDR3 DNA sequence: TGTGCCAGCAGCATCCCGACTAGAGGCTCCTACAATGAGCAGTTCTTC. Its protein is CASSIPTRGSYNEQFF.